This T cell receptor (beta chain) was found in a study of cytomegalovirus exposure and HLA in healthy donors. Those who donated were healthy bone marrow donors. This clone was seen just once. The antigen remains undetermined. The PCR ran on 60 Vbeta and 13 Jbeta primers. Libraries were prepared by immunoSEQ multiplex PCR; TCRdb keeps only in-frame clonotypes and omits some of them. The sample includes roughly 100,000 clones, roughly three quarters of them seen just once. General study findings and limits: Some public TCRs appeared in many individuals, while most sequences were rare. Follow-up analysis later connected one missense variant in DCLRE1C with trimming of TCR beta V- and J-genes. In an earlier analysis, about 87% or about 30%: the productive usage of most TCR beta V segments.

Sequenced input: PBMCs. The clonotype originates from a man between 35 and 55 years old in good health and CMV-seropositive.

CDR3 amino acids: CAISADRGRNEQFF. CDR3 DNA: TGTGCCATCAGTGCGGACAGGGGAAGGAATGAGCAGTTCTTC. The chain recombines TRBV10-3 with TRBJ2-1; 9 nucleotides match TRBD1. The CDR3 extends over 14 amino acids. CDR1 ENHRY and CDR2 SYGVKD come from the germline V gene. Unmatched junction bases numbered 5, after V lost 4 bases and J lost 7 bases.